This T cell receptor (beta chain) was recorded in a study of early T cells in non-severe SARS-CoV-2 infection. The overall study: Chains were not paired, and sequencing was done on bulk RNA from unsorted whole blood.

The CDR3 sequence is 14 residues long. From germline, CDR1 is MDHEN and CDR2 SYDVKM. The V gene lost 3 bases and the J gene lost 10 bases, with 13 bases spanning the gap. There are a few counts of this clonotype. Its target is not known. Study-level results: Database matching using VDJdb favored anti-spike CD8 responses, with private and CD4 specificities left missing.

In the library, individual cDNA molecules carried attached unique molecular identifiers. TCRdb ran MiXCR on the 5' RACE reads and lists one entry per CDR3 protein. The sample shows approximately 50,000 distinct CDR3 sequences, approximately 10% of them seen only once. This chain links TRBV28 with TRBJ1-6, with D perhaps TRBD1 (5 bases). Sequenced material: whole blood. This TCR was recovered from an adult who was a healthcare worker with PCR-confirmed SARS-CoV-2 infection or an uninfected control (not recorded which). The CDR3 DNA sequence: TGTGCCAGCAGTTTCAGGACGGGGGAATCACCCCTCCACTTT. This translates into CASSFRTGESPLHF.